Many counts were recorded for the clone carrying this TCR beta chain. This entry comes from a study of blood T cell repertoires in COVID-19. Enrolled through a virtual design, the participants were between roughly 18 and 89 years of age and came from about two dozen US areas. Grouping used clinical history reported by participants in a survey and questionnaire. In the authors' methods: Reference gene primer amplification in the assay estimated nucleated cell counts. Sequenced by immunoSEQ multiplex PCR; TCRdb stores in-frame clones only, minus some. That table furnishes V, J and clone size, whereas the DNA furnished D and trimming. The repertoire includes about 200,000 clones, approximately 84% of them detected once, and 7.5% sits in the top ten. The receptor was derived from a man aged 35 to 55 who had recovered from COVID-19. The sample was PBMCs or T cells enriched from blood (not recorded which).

DNA for the CDR3: TGTGCCAGCACCCTGACAGGGGGCGGGCACGAGCAGTACTTC. Translation gives CASTLTGGGHEQYF. The chain has TRBV2 and TRBJ2-7; 10 nucleotides agree with TRBD1. Germline loops: CDR1 SNHLY, CDR2 FYNNEI. The CDR3 covers 14 residues. The J segment lost 5 bases and the V segment lost 7 bases, leaving 8 bases of the junction unmatched.